The 32 T cell receptor beta chains below come from one sample, sequenced in a study of T cell clonality in common variable immunodeficiency (dated by TCRdb to 2015 to 2017). Library preparation used the immunoSEQ multiplex PCR assay. TCRdb took this table from immuneACCESS and kept in-frame rearrangements with V and J called. Such tables lack part of the clones; where checked against another copy, unresolved V genes explain under half of the gap, and the rest is unexplained. The table puts under 50,000 clones in this sample, none counted just once. Clones ranked in the top ten supply about 0.68% of the sample. Sequenced sample: peripheral blood mononuclear cells. These TCRs come from a person aged 18-70 years in good health.

This clone was counted at least ten times. The read gets to within 3 residues of the CDR3 end, and the germline J gene fills in the rest. This chain uses TRBV19 with TRBJ2-2; no clear D gene. The ends were cut back, 4 bases at V and 3 bases at J, with 9 bases in the middle. The CDR3 has 14 residues. Per the germline V gene, CDR1 is LNHDA and CDR2 is SQIVND (reference sequence). The DNA read from the CDR3 is TGTGCCAGTAGTACCTTCTCTCACACCGGGGAG. This translates into CASSTFSHTGE. The complete CDR3 sequence is CASSTFSHTGELFF.

In this sample, this clone turned up many times. The read ends 3 residues shy of where the CDR3 ends; the end is completed using the germline J gene. V and J are TRBV12-5 and TRBJ2-1, with 7 bases fitting TRBD2. The trim removed 6 bases at V and 1 base at J, leaving 3 bases unmatched. This CDR3 spans 14 amino acids. Germline V lookup: CDR1 LGHNT, CDR2 FRNRAP. CDR3 bases read: TGTGCTAGTGGACGGACTAGTTCCTACAATGAG. This sequence encodes CASGRTSSYNE. The entire CDR3 sequence reads CASGRTSSYNEQFF.

At least ten counts were recorded for this clone. The read comes to an end 3 residues before the CDR3 does, leaving the germline J gene to fill in the end. The chain recombines TRBV20-1 with TRBJ1-1; 7 positions agree with TRBD1. The V gene's germline CDR1 is DFQATT and CDR2 SNEGSKA (reference sequence). CDR3 size: 12 residues. V dropped 6 bases and J dropped 4; count of bases not matched to a gene: 5. The DNA read from the CDR3 is TGCAGTGCACCCGCAGGGGGCACTGAA. Translating it yields CSAPAGGTE. The full CDR3 is CSAPAGGTEAFF.

This clone was counted many times. Read sequence stops 3 residues before the CDR3 end, and the germline J gene provides the missing end. V and J are TRBV11-2 and TRBJ2-7; D unclear. This CDR3 has 14 amino acids. The germline gives CDR1 SGHAT, CDR2 FQNNGV. The V and J ends lost 5 bases and 6 bases respectively, with 17 bases between them. CDR3 bases read: TGTGCCAGCAGCCAAGACCGACTGATCGGCGAG. This gives the protein CASSQDRLIGE. The CDR3 reads in full as CASSQDRLIGEQYF.

This clone was found many times. The read terminates 3 residues before the CDR3 end, so the remaining end is supplied by the germline J gene. V usage is TRBV10-3 and J usage is TRBJ2-1; 7 bases are a match to TRBD1. The germline gives CDR1 ENHRY, CDR2 SYGVKD. V was pared by 2 bases and J by 0 bases, with 4 bases of the junction left unmatched. The CDR3 is 16 residues long. The CDR3 bases that were read are TGTGCCATCAGTGAGGGGCCAGGGGGCTCCTACAATGAG. This codes for CAISEGPGGSYNE. The whole CDR3 is CAISEGPGGSYNEQFF.

This clone was seen at least ten times. The read is 3 residues too short to cover the CDR3 end, so that end is filled in from the germline J gene. The chain is built from TRBV10-1 and TRBJ2-2; 8 positions match TRBD1. Germline CDR1 reads WNHNN; CDR2 reads SYGVQD (reference sequence). Unmatched junction bases numbered 4, after V lost 2 bases and J lost 5 bases. This CDR3 contains 15 residues. The DNA read from the CDR3 is TGCGCCAGCAGTGAGAGGCAGGGGGCAACCGGGGAG. The encoded protein is CASSERQGATGE. The full-length CDR3 reads as CASSERQGATGELFF.

The table lists this clone with many counts. The read terminates 3 residues ahead of where the CDR3 ends, so the germline J gene completes it. The rearrangement uses TRBV30 and TRBJ2-2; 8 nucleotides line up with TRBD1. The length of the CDR3 is 15 residues. Germline CDR1 reads GTSNPN; CDR2 reads SVGIG (reference sequence). The ends lost 3 bases at V and 1 base at J; junction bases unmatched: 4. This chain's CDR3 is CAWSRGQVNTGELFF. Incomplete CDR3 DNA: TGTGCCTGGAGCCGGGGACAGGTGAACACCGGGGAG.

This clone showed up many times. The CDR3 end is not reached by the read, which stops 3 residues before it; the germline J gene fills it in. The chain uses TRBV7-6 and TRBJ2-3; 8 nucleotides match TRBD2. CDR1 is SGHVS, CDR2 FNYEAQ, per germline. This CDR3 has 15 residues. The V and J ends lost 5 bases and 0 bases, in that order; junction bases with no gene match: 4. Partial CDR3 DNA: TGTGCCAGCAGCAACGGGGGGGATAGCACAGATACG. Its protein product is CASSNGGDSTDT. The full CDR3 protein reads CASSNGGDSTDTQYF.

This clone was observed at least ten times. The sequenced fragment ends 3 residues before the CDR3 boundary, so the rest is inferred from the germline J gene. The chain has TRBV19 and TRBJ2-3; 11 bases are shared with TRBD2. Germline-derived CDR1 and CDR2 are LNHDA and SQIVND (reference sequence). Trimming cost V 3 bases and J 3 bases; bases outside gene matches: 8. The CDR3 contains 17 residues. CDR3 loop: CASSILGTSGRTDTQYF. The DNA read from the CDR3 is TGTGCCAGTAGTATCTTAGGGACTAGCGGTAGAACAGATACG.

This clone has a count of ten or more. The CDR3 end lies 3 residues beyond the end of the read and is filled in from the germline J gene. The gene calls are TRBV4-2 and TRBJ1-1; no clear D gene. Trimming removed 3 bases at V and 4 bases at J, with 18 bases between. Germline V gives CDR1 LGHNA, CDR2 YNFKEQ. This CDR3 is built from 16 residues. The part of the CDR3 DNA that was read is TGTGCCAGCAGCCAGAAGGTGACTTCCGGCAGCACTGAA. It yields the protein CASSQKVTSGSTE. The whole CDR3 protein reads CASSQKVTSGSTEAFF.

This clone was seen repeatedly, ten times or more. Coverage ceases 3 residues before the CDR3 finishes, and the germline J gene fills in the end. The chain is built from TRBV7-2 and TRBJ1-1, with TRBD1 as a possible D gene (5 bases). CDR3 length: 14 residues. Germline V CDR1 and CDR2: SGHTA, FQGNSA. The covered CDR3 bases are TGTGCCAGCAGCTTAGTTCCAGGGTTAGGGGAA. Translating gives CASSLVPGLGE. The full CDR3 reads CASSLVPGLGEAFF.

This clone came up many times. The read terminates 3 residues ahead of where the CDR3 ends, so the germline J gene completes it. The chain is built from TRBV6-2 or TRBV6-3 and TRBJ2-2; the D is unclear. Trimming took off 0 bases at V and 4 bases at J, with 9 bases between the two ends. Germline V gives CDR1 MNHEY, CDR2 SVGEGT. The CDR3 totals 15 residues. The CDR3 bases that were read are TGTGCCAGCAGTTACTCGAGACTGAGCACCGGGGAG. Amino acid sequence: CASSYSRLSTGE. The full CDR3 protein reads CASSYSRLSTGELFF.

This clone came up many times. The missing CDR3 end, 3 residues past where the read stops, is filled in from the germline J gene. The chain recombines TRBV29-1 with TRBJ2-1; TRBD2 matches at 9 bases. Losses at the gene ends were 1 base for V and 1 base for J; bases not matched to a gene: 5. There are 16 residues in the CDR3. Germline values: CDR1 SQVTM, CDR2 ANQGSEA. The CDR3 DNA, read in part, is TGCAGCGTTGAAGCGATGACTAGCGGATCCTACAATGAG. Amino acid sequence: CSVEAMTSGSYNE. The complete CDR3 protein is CSVEAMTSGSYNEQFF.

Many counts were recorded for this clone. The read halts 3 residues ahead of the CDR3 end, with the missing end drawn from the germline J gene. The J gene is TRBJ2-3, the V gene TRBV28, with 8 positions matching TRBD2. The CDR3 extends over 18 amino acids. With V trimmed by 3 bases and J by 6 bases, 17 bases remained unmatched. Germline CDR1 is MDHEN and CDR2 is SYDVKM. The CDR3 sequence is CASSLPPTSETAPDTQYF. The CDR3 bases that were read are TGTGCCAGCAGTTTGCCCCCGACTAGCGAGACCGCCCCGGATACG.

This clone was seen ten or more times. The read terminates 3 residues before the CDR3 end, so the remaining end is supplied by the germline J gene. The chain employs TRBV7-2 and TRBJ1-4; D call uncertain. Germline CDR1 reads SGHTA; CDR2 reads FQGNSA. V shed 1 base and J shed 5 bases, with 8 bases lying between them. The CDR3 extends over 14 amino acids. CDR3 sequence: CASSLGLKNEKLFF. The part of the CDR3 DNA that was read is TGTGCCAGCAGCTTAGGACTGAAGAATGAAAAA.

This clone was counted a few times. The sequenced fragment ends 3 residues before the CDR3 boundary, so the rest is inferred from the germline J gene. The V and J genes are TRBV5-1 and TRBJ2-5; weak D call: TRBD2 (6 bases). This CDR3 has 13 residues. Germline V gene data show CDR1 as SGHRS and CDR2 as YFSETQ. V was clipped by 5 bases and J by 2 bases, with 10 bases between them. The CDR3 DNA, read in part, is TGCGCCAGCAGTCAGGGACTTCAAGAGACC. It yields the protein CASSQGLQET. The whole CDR3 protein reads CASSQGLQETQYF.

In its sample, this clone was seen many times. The CDR3 DNA, read in part, is TGTGCCAGCAGGCCCGGGCCAGCGGGAGTCACTGAG. This encodes CASRPGPAGVTE. The whole CDR3 reads CASRPGPAGVTEQFF. This chain connects TRBV27 to TRBJ2-1; TRBD2 agrees at 8 bases. The DNA ends 3 residues before the CDR3 does, and the rest of the CDR3 is filled in from the germline J gene. This CDR3 has 15 residues. Germline values: CDR1 MNHEY, CDR2 SMNVEV (reference sequence). The V and J ends lost 6 bases and 9 bases, in that order; junction bases with no gene match: 13.

This clone was seen many times. The read ends 3 residues shy of where the CDR3 ends; the end is completed using the germline J gene. The chain carries TRBV11-2 and TRBJ1-1; perhaps TRBD1 as D (5 bases). CDR3 length equals 15 residues. CDR1 and CDR2 from the germline V gene are SGHAT and FQNNGV. The V and J ends lost 0 bases and 1 base respectively, with 9 bases between them. CDR3: CASSLDRAANTEAFF. The sequenced CDR3 bases are TGTGCCAGCAGCTTAGACAGGGCCGCGAACACTGAA.

This clone was recorded many times. Coverage ceases 3 residues before the CDR3 finishes, and the germline J gene fills in the end. The chain employs TRBV5-1 and TRBJ1-1, with 7 positions matching TRBD1. The J segment lost 4 bases and the V segment lost 7 bases, leaving 7 bases of the junction unmatched. This CDR3 region has 13 residues. Germline CDR1 and CDR2: SGHRS and YFSETQ. The CDR3 DNA, read in part, is TGCGCCAGCTACAGCGGGACAGTCACTGAA. This sequence encodes CASYSGTVTE. The entire CDR3 is CASYSGTVTEAFF.

This clone was seen at least ten times. Coverage ceases 3 residues before the CDR3 finishes, and the germline J gene fills in the end. This sequence joins TRBV6-2 or TRBV6-3 and TRBJ1-2; the D gene is possibly TRBD1 (6 bases). V lost 5 bases to trimming and J lost 2 bases, with 15 bases between them. This CDR3 has 15 amino acids. The germline CDR1 and CDR2 sequences are MNHEY and SVGEGT. CDR3 DNA, as far as it was read: TGTGCCAGCAGTCATTCCGGGACAAGGAACTATGGC. This sequence encodes CASSHSGTRNYG. The entire CDR3 reads CASSHSGTRNYGYTF.

This clone was recorded many times. The read gets to within 3 residues of the CDR3 end, and the germline J gene fills in the rest. The chain couples TRBV9 to TRBJ1-2, with 8 bases aligning to TRBD1. The CDR3 contains 14 residues. Looked up from germline, CDR1 is SGDLS and CDR2 is YYNGEE. The ends lost 4 bases at V and 4 bases at J; junction bases unmatched: 6. CDR3 bases read: TGTGCCAGCAGCTATCAGACAGGGGCCTATGGC. Translation gives CASSYQTGAYG. The CDR3, in full, reads CASSYQTGAYGYTF.

This clone was seen many times. CDR3 in amino acids: CASSSGTGTYGYTF. The DNA read from the CDR3 is TGTGCCAGCAGCTCCGGGACAGGGACCTATGGC. The chain has TRBV5-4 and TRBJ1-2; 9 nucleotides agree with TRBD1. The read ends 3 residues shy of where the CDR3 ends; the end is completed using the germline J gene. The CDR3 spans 14 residues. V lost 3 bases, J lost 4 bases, and 4 bases stayed unmatched. CDR1 and CDR2 (germline): SGHNT, YYREEE (reference sequence).

This clone appeared many times. The CDR3 end lies 3 residues beyond the end of the read and is filled in from the germline J gene. This chain links TRBV20-1 with TRBJ2-7; perhaps TRBD1 as D (6 bases). The V end was cut by 3 bases, the J end by 5 bases, with 14 bases between. CDR1 and CDR2 (germline): DFQATT, SNEGSKA (reference sequence). The CDR3 length is 13 residues. The sequenced part of the CDR3 DNA is TGCAGTGCTAGGATGGGGGCTGTCGACGAG. Protein product: CSARMGAVDE. The CDR3 reads in full as CSARMGAVDEQYF.

This clone was seen at least ten times. The CDR3 end lies 3 residues beyond the end of the read and is filled in from the germline J gene. This chain links TRBV12-3 or TRBV12-4 with TRBJ1-2; TRBD1 matches 8 bases. With V trimmed by 7 bases and J by 4 bases, 5 bases remained unmatched. The CDR3 runs to 13 residues. The part of the CDR3 DNA that was read is TGTGCCAGCACACGACAGGGGCTCTATGGC. The encoded protein is CASTRQGLYG. The whole CDR3 sequence reads CASTRQGLYGYTF.

This clone was picked up many times. The read ends 3 residues early relative to the CDR3; the germline J gene fills the gap. The chain combines TRBV7-9 with TRBJ2-1; 7 bases agree with TRBD1. CDR3 length: 15 amino acids. V lost 1 base, J lost 4 bases, and 4 bases stayed unmatched. Germline V lookup: CDR1 SEHNR, CDR2 FQNEAQ (reference sequence). The chain's CDR3 is CASSLGQGLYNEQFF. The CDR3 bases that were read are TGTGCCAGCAGCTTAGGACAGGGATTATACAATGAG.

This clone has ten or more counts. The read terminates 3 residues ahead of where the CDR3 ends, so the germline J gene completes it. V gene TRBV18 combines with J gene TRBJ2-7; possible D gene TRBD1, 5 bases. With 3 bases removed from V and 4 bases from J, the gap between germline ends came to 13 bases. The germline gives CDR1 KGHSH, CDR2 LQKENI. The CDR3 is 14 amino acids. CDR3 DNA (partial): TGTGCCAGCTCACCGGCCAGGGTCGGGTACGAG. It translates to CASSPARVGYE. The complete CDR3 protein is CASSPARVGYEQYF.

This clone was detected many times. The read stops 3 residues short of the end of the CDR3; the missing end is completed from the germline J gene. The V and J genes are TRBV10-3 and TRBJ2-3; perhaps TRBD2 as D (6 bases). With 5 bases removed from V and 2 bases from J, the gap between germline ends came to 11 bases. The germline V gene has CDR1 ENHRY and CDR2 SYGVKD. The CDR3 is 14 amino acids. The CDR3 DNA, read in part, is TGTGCCATCAGTACCTCGGACTACACAGATACG. This translates into CAISTSDYTDT. The CDR3 as a whole reads CAISTSDYTDTQYF.

This clone has a count of ten or more. The missing CDR3 end, 3 residues past where the read stops, is filled in from the germline J gene. The chain combines TRBV24-1 with TRBJ2-3; 8 nucleotides match TRBD1. V lost 8 bases to trimming and J lost 3 bases; unmatched junction nucleotides: 6. The CDR3 consists of 14 residues. Germline loops: CDR1 KGHDR, CDR2 SFDVKD. This chain's CDR3 is CATTDRDGTDTQYF. The covered CDR3 bases are TGTGCCACCACGGACAGGGACGGGACAGATACG.

This clone was seen at least ten times. The CDR3 is cut off 3 residues early in the read; its end comes from the germline J gene. The rearrangement uses TRBV18 and TRBJ1-1, with a possible D match to TRBD1 (6 bases). V shed 3 bases and J shed 2 bases, with 13 bases lying between them. Germline V gene sequence: CDR1 KGHSH, CDR2 LQKENI. The CDR3 is 15 residues long. CDR3 DNA (partial): TGTGCCAGCTCACCCCAGGGGCATGAAAACACTGAA. It encodes CASSPQGHENTE. The full CDR3 sequence reads CASSPQGHENTEAFF.

This clone was counted at least ten times. From the germline J gene comes the end of the CDR3, since the read stops 3 residues before it. This chain links TRBV18 with TRBJ2-2, with 8 bases matching TRBD1. The CDR3 has 15 residues. Trimming removed 3 bases from V and 5 bases from J; junction bases left unmatched: 5. Per the germline V gene, CDR1 is KGHSH and CDR2 is LQKENI. CDR3 DNA, as far as it was read: TGTGCCAGCTCACCTCCTAACAGGGGGACCGGGGAG. Translation: CASSPPNRGTGE. The entire CDR3 protein reads CASSPPNRGTGELFF.

At least ten counts were recorded for this clone. The read ends 3 residues before the CDR3 terminus; that terminus is restored from the germline J gene. The chain recombines TRBV2 with TRBJ1-1; D remains ambiguous. Trimming cost V 6 bases and J 6 bases, with 14 bases left between them. The CDR3 contains 13 residues. Germline V gene data show CDR1 as SNHLY and CDR2 as FYNNEI. This chain's CDR3 is CASRAPAGSEAFF. CDR3 DNA, as far as it was read: TGTGCCAGCAGGGCTCCTGCAGGCTCTGAA.

This clone was seen ten or more times. With the read ending 3 residues before the CDR3 end, the germline J gene is used to fill in that end. The chain links TRBV19 to TRBJ1-1; the D gene is possibly TRBD1 (6 bases). Germline lookup yields CDR1 LNHDA and CDR2 SQIVND (reference sequence). V lost 3 bases to trimming and J lost 3 bases, with 14 bases between them. The CDR3 extends over 15 amino acids. CDR3 in amino acids: CASSIPDRRYTEAFF. The CDR3 bases that were read are TGTGCCAGTAGTATCCCAGACAGGAGATACACTGAA.